The count of the clone carrying this T cell receptor beta chain is one. This sample is part of a study of blood T cell repertoires in COVID-19. The repertoire was sequenced with immunoSEQ multiplex PCR; TCRdb's copy has only in-frame clones and lacks some. The data show about 140,000 clones, approximately 80% seen once. This CDR3 contains 14 residues. The trim removed 3 bases at V and 4 bases at J, leaving 3 bases unmatched. Germline loops: CDR1 SGHDN, CDR2 FVKESK. Sequencing used peripheral blood. This chain links TRBV14 with TRBJ1-2; 9 bases agree with TRBD1. The origin of this receptor is a woman aged 80 or older with active or convalescent COVID-19. CDR3 loop: CASSQRTGAYGYTF. CDR3 sequence (DNA): TGTGCCAGCAGCCAGAGGACAGGGGCCTATGGCTACACCTTC.